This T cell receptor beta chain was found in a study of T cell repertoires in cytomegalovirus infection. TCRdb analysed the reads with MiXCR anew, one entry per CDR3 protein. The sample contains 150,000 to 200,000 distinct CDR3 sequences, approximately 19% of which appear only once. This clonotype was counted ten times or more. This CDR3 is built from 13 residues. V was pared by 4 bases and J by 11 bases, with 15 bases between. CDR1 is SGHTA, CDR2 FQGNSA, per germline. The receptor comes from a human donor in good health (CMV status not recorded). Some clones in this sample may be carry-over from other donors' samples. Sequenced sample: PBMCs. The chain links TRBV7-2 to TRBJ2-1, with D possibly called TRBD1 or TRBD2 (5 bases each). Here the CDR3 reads CASSWGPEGKQFF. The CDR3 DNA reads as TGTGCCAGCAGCTGGGGTCCAGAGGGGAAGCAGTTCTTC.